This T cell receptor beta chain derives from a study of blood T cell repertoires in COVID-19. About the study: Nucleic acid was either cDNA or gDNA, and it came from T cells, B-cell-depleted T cells, or PBMCs.

Before being deemed recovered, Cohort 3 donors had two negative PCRs, clearance, or symptom resolution. Germline values: CDR1 WSHSY, CDR2 SAAADI. Trimming took off 3 bases at V and 9 bases at J, with 12 bases between the two ends. This CDR3 comprises 14 residues. In the original processing: Reference gene primer amplification in the assay estimated nucleated cell counts. TCRdb's copy holds only in-frame clones and misses some; the assay was immunoSEQ multiplex PCR. V, J and clone size derive from that table, while D and trimming were established from the DNA sequence. In the table there are 180,000 or so clones, roughly 80% of which are singletons.

The receptor comes from a man aged 35 to 55 who had recovered from COVID-19. V usage is TRBV10-2 and J usage is TRBJ1-6; a possible D gene is TRBD1 (5 bases). Sequenced input: PBMCs or T cells enriched from blood (not recorded which). The CDR3 spells CASSDQGQGSPLHF. The CDR3 coding sequence is TGCGCCAGCAGTGATCAAGGGCAGGGTTCACCCCTCCACTTT.